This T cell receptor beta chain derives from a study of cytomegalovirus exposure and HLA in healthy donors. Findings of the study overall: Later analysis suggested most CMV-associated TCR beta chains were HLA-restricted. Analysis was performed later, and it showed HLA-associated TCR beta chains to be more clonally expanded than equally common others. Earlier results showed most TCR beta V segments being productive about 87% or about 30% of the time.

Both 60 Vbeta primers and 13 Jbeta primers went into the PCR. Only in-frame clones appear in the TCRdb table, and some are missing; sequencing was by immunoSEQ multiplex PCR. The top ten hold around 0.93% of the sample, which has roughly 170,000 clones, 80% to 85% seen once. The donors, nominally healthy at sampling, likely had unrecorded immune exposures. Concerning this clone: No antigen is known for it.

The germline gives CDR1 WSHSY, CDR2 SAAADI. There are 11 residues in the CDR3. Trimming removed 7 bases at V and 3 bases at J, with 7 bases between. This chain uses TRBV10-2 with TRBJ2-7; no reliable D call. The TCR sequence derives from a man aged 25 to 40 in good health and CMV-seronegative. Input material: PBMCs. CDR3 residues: CASTPLYEQYF. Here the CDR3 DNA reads TGCGCCAGCACCCCCCTCTACGAGCAGTACTTC.